Shown below are 20 T cell receptor beta chains from a single sample sequenced in a study of T-cell reconstitution after alpha-beta-depleted transplantation in children. Preparation of the TCRbeta library involved a method that used unique molecular identifiers. TCRdb re-analysed the PCR reads in MiXCR, keeping a single row per CDR3 protein. The sample has around 960,000 distinct CDR3 sequences, around 30% seen once. This material consisted of PBMCs, mostly from graft donor cells, taken 360 days after TCRalphabeta/CD19-depleted stem cell transplant. The receptors here all came from a boy younger than two who had a stem cell transplant for SCID, so the T cells may come from the graft donor.

This clonotype has just a few counts. The V call is TRBV4-1, the J call TRBJ2-2, with 9 bases aligning to TRBD2. In germline, CDR1 is MGHRA, CDR2 YSYEKL. This CDR3 has 17 amino acids. The V and J ends lost 1 base and 4 bases, in that order; junction bases with no gene match: 7. For the CDR3, the DNA is TGCGCCAGCAGCCAAGGAAGCGGGGGGAGGCGCACCGGGGAGCTGTTTTTT. Translation gives CASSQGSGGRRTGELFF.

This sequence joins TRBV7-2 and TRBJ2-5, with 13 positions matching TRBD2. The germline V gene has CDR1 SGHTA and CDR2 FQGNSA. The CDR3 covers 16 residues. Trimming cost V 4 bases and J 1 base; bases outside gene matches: 3. In DNA form, the CDR3 reads TGTGCCAGCAGCTGGACTAGCGGGGGATTCCAAGAGACCCAGTACTTC. Translated, it gives CASSWTSGGFQETQYF.

The sample holds a few counts of this clonotype. The V gene is TRBV20-1, the J gene TRBJ2-7; 10 bases are a match to TRBD1. With 0 bases clipped from V and 6 bases from J, the junction kept 8 bases outside the gene matches. The V gene's germline CDR1 is DFQATT and CDR2 SNEGSKA (reference sequence). The CDR3 contains 15 residues. This CDR3 is CSARDRQGASIEQYF. For the CDR3, the DNA is TGCAGTGCTAGAGATCGACAGGGGGCGTCTATCGAGCAGTACTTC.

This clonotype was detected only a few times. V usage is TRBV4-1 and J usage is TRBJ1-4; a weak D match, TRBD1 (5 bases). Germline CDR1 MGHRA, CDR2 YSYEKL. The CDR3 is 16 amino acids. V dropped 4 bases and J dropped 7 bases, with 19 bases sitting between them. CDR3 in DNA: TGCGCCAGCAGCCCGGGTCCAGGGAAGGTGGGTGAAAAACTGTTTTTT. Protein: CASSPGPGKVGEKLFF.

This chain links TRBV5-1 with TRBJ2-7, with a tentative D call TRBD1 (5 bases). The germline V and J ends were trimmed by 2 bases and 2 bases, with 11 bases remaining between them. This CDR3 has 14 amino acids. CDR1 and CDR2 (germline): SGHRS, YFSETQ. CDR3 in DNA: TGCGCCAGCAGCTTAATAGGGGAAGCCTACGAGCAGTACTTC. It encodes CASSLIGEAYEQYF.

J is TRBJ1-2 and V is TRBV7-6; the D gene is possibly TRBD1 (5 bases). V lost 5 bases and J 0 bases, leaving 16 bases between the germline ends. CDR1 and CDR2 (germline): SGHVS, FNYEAQ. This CDR3 is built from 16 residues. The CDR3 coding sequence is TGTGCCAGCAGCCCAGGGTACCAATTCCCTAACTATGGCTACACCTTC. Translated, it gives CASSPGYQFPNYGYTF.

The genes are TRBV28 and TRBJ1-5; a weak D match, TRBD1 (6 bases). Germline CDR1 is MDHEN and CDR2 is SYDVKM. Deletions cut 6 bases from V and 7 bases from J, with 13 bases between. CDR3 size: 13 residues. CDR3 residues: CASRPQGGQPQHF. DNA for the CDR3: TGTGCCAGCAGACCACAGGGAGGGCAGCCCCAGCATTTT.

The V gene is TRBV20-1, the J gene TRBJ2-1, with no clear D. Per germline, CDR1 DFQATT and CDR2 SNEGSKA (reference sequence). The CDR3 sequence is 14 residues long. V shed 4 bases and J shed 0 bases, with 10 bases lying between them. This CDR3 reads CSANKLSSYNEQFF. Here the CDR3 DNA reads TGCAGTGCTAATAAGTTAAGCTCCTACAATGAGCAGTTCTTC.

This clonotype was seen only once. This sequence joins TRBV4-3 and TRBJ2-3, with 9 bases lining up with TRBD2. The CDR3 consists of 15 residues. CDR1 is LGHNA, CDR2 YSLEER, per germline. V lost 1 base to trimming and J lost 3 bases; unmatched junction nucleotides: 2. Here the CDR3 reads CASSQVGLATDTQYF. In DNA form, the CDR3 reads TGCGCCAGCAGCCAAGTGGGACTAGCTACAGATACGCAGTATTTT.

The sample holds a few counts of this clonotype. The chain has TRBV7-6 and TRBJ2-7; the D is unclear. Trimming left V 2 bases short and J 1 base short, with 9 bases between. Germline V gene lookup returns CDR1 SGHVS and CDR2 FNYEAQ. The CDR3 sequence is 14 residues long. The CDR3 region is CASSLRSPSYEQYF. CDR3 coding DNA: TGTGCCAGCAGCTTAAGGTCCCCTTCCTACGAGCAGTACTTC.

This clonotype was seen more than once but under ten times. The genes are TRBV6-2 or TRBV6-3 and TRBJ1-5, with D perhaps matching TRBD1 (6 bases). This CDR3 is built from 17 residues. Germline loops: CDR1 MNHEY, CDR2 SVGEGT. The V end was cut by 3 bases, the J end by 2 bases, with 17 bases between. CDR3 protein: CASSYSTGGGGNQPQHF. The CDR3 DNA reads TGTGCCAGCAGTTATTCGACAGGTGGGGGCGGCAATCAGCCCCAGCATTTT.

The chain carries TRBV29-1 and TRBJ2-5; D is undetermined. Germline CDR1 is SQVTM and CDR2 is ANQGSEA. The V and J ends lost 3 bases and 5 bases respectively, with 19 bases between them. This CDR3 spans 15 amino acids. The CDR3 sequence: CSVDPRNQPRETQYF. The CDR3 DNA is TGCAGCGTTGACCCGAGGAACCAACCGAGGGAGACCCAGTACTTC.

This clonotype was seen only a few times. The V call is TRBV18, the J call TRBJ2-1; D might be TRBD1 or TRBD2, each matching 6 bases. Germline V gives CDR1 KGHSH, CDR2 LQKENI. CDR3 length equals 17 residues. Between the trimmed V and J ends, which lost 2 bases and 5 bases, there was a span of 19 bases. CDR3 region: CASSPTVGGIGHNEQFF. The CDR3 coding sequence is TGTGCCAGCTCACCAACCGTGGGGGGCATAGGACACAATGAGCAGTTCTTC.

This clonotype was seen more than once but under ten times. The chain employs TRBV20-1 and TRBJ1-2; the D gene is possibly TRBD1 (6 bases). Deletions cut 3 bases from V and 7 bases from J, with 12 bases between. Germline CDR1 DFQATT, CDR2 SNEGSKA (reference sequence). The CDR3 runs 12 residues. This CDR3 reads CSASGGATGYTF. The CDR3, as DNA: TGCAGTGCTAGCGGGGGGGCCACTGGCTACACCTTC.

This chain links TRBV4-2 with TRBJ2-3; 9 nucleotides align to TRBD2. The ends lost 5 bases at V and 2 bases at J; junction bases unmatched: 8. The CDR3 extends over 16 amino acids. Germline-derived CDR1 and CDR2 are LGHNA and YNFKEQ. CDR3 coding DNA: TGTGCCAGCAGCTCCTTCTCTAGCGGGAACACAGATACGCAGTATTTT. It is translated as CASSSFSSGNTDTQYF.

The chain combines TRBV5-1 with TRBJ2-5, with TRBD1 identical over 9 bases. This CDR3 comprises 13 residues. Trimming cost V 4 bases and J 14 bases; bases outside gene matches: 12. The V gene's germline CDR1 is SGHRS and CDR2 YFSETQ. The CDR3 coding sequence is TGCGCCAGCAGCCACGGACAGGGGTGGGCCGACTACTTC. Translating gives CASSHGQGWADYF.

This chain connects TRBV11-2 to TRBJ2-5; TRBD2 matches at 11 bases. This CDR3 region has 19 residues. V lost 2 bases, J lost 1 base, and 12 bases stayed unmatched. CDR1 SGHAT and CDR2 FQNNGV come from the germline V gene. In DNA, the CDR3 is TGTGCCAGCAGCTTAAAATTAGCGGGGGGGAGGCGGGGCCAAGAGACCCAGTACTTC. Its protein is CASSLKLAGGRRGQETQYF. The full variable domain, its missing parts supplied by reference TRBV11-2 and TRBJ2-5, is EAGVAQSPRYKIIEKRQSVAFWCNPISGHATLYWYQQILGQGPKLLIQFQNNGVVDDSQLPKDRFSAERLKGVDSTLKIQPAKLEDSAVYLCASSLKLAGGRRGQETQYFGPGTRLLVL.

V gene TRBV28 combines with J gene TRBJ2-7; D is unclear. The length of the CDR3 is 12 residues. In germline, CDR1 is MDHEN, CDR2 SYDVKM. Trimming removed 8 bases from V and 2 bases from J, with 10 bases in between. This CDR3 reads CASASVPYEQYF. CDR3 coding DNA: TGTGCCAGCGCCTCGGTTCCCTACGAGCAGTACTTC.

V and J are TRBV6-5 and TRBJ1-1; no reliable D call. V was cut by 2 bases and J by 0 bases, with 7 bases left in between. Per germline, CDR1 MNHEY and CDR2 SVGAGI. There are 14 residues in the CDR3. The CDR3 reads CASSYNALNTEAFF. CDR3 sequence (DNA): TGTGCCAGCAGTTACAACGCCCTGAACACTGAAGCTTTCTTT.

This clonotype was recorded a few times. J is TRBJ1-3 and V is TRBV29-1; no firm D call. Looked up from germline, CDR1 is SQVTM and CDR2 is ANQGSEA. The CDR3 totals 12 residues. The V and J ends lost 4 bases and 2 bases respectively, with 6 bases between them. CDR3 sequence (DNA): TGCAGCGTTGGGGGTGCTGGAAACACCATATATTTT. Translation: CSVGGAGNTIYF.